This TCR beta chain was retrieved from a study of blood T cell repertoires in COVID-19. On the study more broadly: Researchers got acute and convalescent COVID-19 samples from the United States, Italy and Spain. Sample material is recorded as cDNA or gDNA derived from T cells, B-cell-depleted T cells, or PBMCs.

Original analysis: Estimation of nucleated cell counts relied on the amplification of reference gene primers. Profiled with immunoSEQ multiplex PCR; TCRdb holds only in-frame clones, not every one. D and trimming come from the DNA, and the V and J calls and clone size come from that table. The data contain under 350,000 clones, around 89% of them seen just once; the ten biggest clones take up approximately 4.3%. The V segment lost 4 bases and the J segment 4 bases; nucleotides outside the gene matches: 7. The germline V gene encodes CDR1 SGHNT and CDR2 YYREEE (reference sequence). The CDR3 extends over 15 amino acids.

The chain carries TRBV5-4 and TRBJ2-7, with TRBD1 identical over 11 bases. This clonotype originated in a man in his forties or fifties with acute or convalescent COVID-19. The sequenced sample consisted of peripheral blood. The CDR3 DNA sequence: TGTGCCAGCAGCATACCGGGACAGGGGGGATACGAGCAGTACTTC. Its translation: CASSIPGQGGYEQYF.